A single sample gave rise to the 8 T cell receptor beta chains below, sequenced in a study of post-analysis software for immune sequencing data. Notes on the study in general: Comparison of patients with controls showed five TRBV segments more frequent in patients, TRBV5-6, TRBV5-1 and TRBV20-1 among them.

Which antigens these TCRs recognize remains unknown. Built from TCR beta cDNA, the libraries had unique molecular identifiers in them. TCRdb called the PCR reads again in MiXCR, with one record for every CDR3 protein. The sample records about 400,000 distinct CDR3 sequences, 30% to 45% being singletons. Material: blood. Receptors originate from a girl aged 10 to 17 with multiple sclerosis.

The chain carries TRBV6-5 and TRBJ2-7; no clear D. The CDR3 is made up of 8 amino acids. Germline CDR1 and CDR2: MNHEY and SVGAGI. Trimming removed 8 bases from V and 4 bases from J, with 0 bases in between. This CDR3 is CASYEQYF. The CDR3 DNA follows: TGTGCCAGCTACGAGCAGTACTTC.

J is TRBJ2-1 and V is TRBV12-3 or TRBV12-4; TRBD1 matches at 8 bases. After removal of 6 bases from V and 5 bases from J, the junction contained 6 bases not matched to a gene. CDR3 length: 14 amino acids. CDR3 nucleotide sequence: TGTGCCAGCAGCACCGGACAGGGAAACAATGAGCAGTTCTTC. This encodes CASSTGQGNNEQFF.

The chain links TRBV7-6 to TRBJ1-1, with 9 nucleotides matching TRBD1. Germline V gene data show CDR1 as SGHVS and CDR2 as FNYEAQ. The CDR3 contains 15 residues. Germline trimming cut 4 bases from V and 5 bases from J; bases unmatched to any gene: 8. CDR3 sequence: CASSSLDRGKTEAFF. In nucleotides, the CDR3 is TGTGCCAGCAGCTCCTTAGACAGGGGGAAAACTGAAGCTTTCTTT.

In its sample, this clonotype was seen a few times. CDR3 bases: TGTGCCAGCAGTTTCCCCCAAGCAACTAATGAAAAACTGTTTTTT. This codes for CASSFPQATNEKLFF. The J gene is TRBJ1-4, the V gene TRBV28; D is ambiguous. CDR1 MDHEN and CDR2 SYDVKM come from the germline V gene. V dropped 3 bases and J dropped 0 bases, with 8 bases sitting between them. The CDR3 is 15 residues long.

This clonotype was picked up a small number of times. The chain has TRBV20-1 and TRBJ1-2, with TRBD1 identical over 7 bases. Losses at the gene ends were 5 bases for V and 8 bases for J; bases not matched to a gene: 8. This CDR3 is 12 amino acids long. Germline V gene lookup returns CDR1 DFQATT and CDR2 SNEGSKA (reference sequence). The CDR3 nucleotides are TGCAGTGCTTACAGGGGATGGGGAGGCTACACCTTC. It yields the protein CSAYRGWGGYTF.

This chain joins TRBV7-6 and TRBJ1-6; 8 nucleotides match TRBD1. The J segment lost 9 bases and the V segment lost 0 bases, leaving 4 bases of the junction unmatched. From germline, CDR1 is SGHVS and CDR2 FNYEAQ. This CDR3 has 15 residues. This CDR3 reads CASSLAGRGLSPLHF. DNA of the CDR3: TGTGCCAGCAGCTTAGCGGGCAGGGGGCTTTCACCCCTCCACTTT.

The chain recombines TRBV12-3 or TRBV12-4 with TRBJ2-1; no clear D gene. The CDR3 covers 14 residues. V lost 1 base and J lost 5, with 9 bases in between. Here the CDR3 reads CASSLVSQNNEQFF. CDR3 nucleotide sequence: TGTGCCAGCAGTTTAGTGTCCCAAAACAATGAGCAGTTCTTC.

This clonotype was picked up a small number of times. The V gene is TRBV6-5, the J gene TRBJ1-2; D remains unclear. The CDR3 is 14 residues long. The V end lost 0 bases, the J end lost 5 bases, and 10 bases lay between the germline ends. Germline V gene data show CDR1 as MNHEY and CDR2 as SVGAGI. In nucleotides, the CDR3 is TGTGCCAGCAGTTACTCAGCAATTTCTTATGGCTACACCTTC. Protein product: CASSYSAISYGYTF.